This T cell receptor (beta chain) was captured by sequencing in a study of naive and memory T cell subsets. General study findings and limits: Between naive and memory subsets, TCR abundance power law exponents differed. A few larger clonotypes appeared in naive repertoires, especially CD8, possibly memory cells re-expressing CD45RA.

A word on this clonotype: Its antigen is as yet unknown.

The CDR3 runs 15 residues. The V gene lost 6 bases and the J gene lost 2 bases, with 17 bases spanning the gap. Germline V gene lookup returns CDR1 MNHEY and CDR2 SMNVEV (reference sequence). An equimolar mix of two oligonucleotides served as the beta constant-region primer for TRBC1 and TRBC2. The ligated cDNA underwent four PCR rounds using SP2 and nested alpha and beta constant-region primers. An oligonucleotide with the SP2 primer and a 12-nucleotide UMI was ligated to the cDNA 3' end. MiXCR, applied by TCRdb to the UMI-ligation and nested PCR reads, yields one record per CDR3 protein. The table shows roughly 140,000 distinct CDR3 sequences, with around 21% occurring only once. Separate alpha and beta amplification began at the second PCR step. Four subsets defined by CD45RA and CD27 were sorted after CD3, CD4, CD8 and live/dead staining.

The chain uses TRBV27 and TRBJ2-7; perhaps D is TRBD1 or TRBD2 (5 bases each). The source is a human donor in good health. Material: naive CD8+ T cells from blood. CDR3 nucleotides: TGTGCCAGCAGACCCCTCGGGACGGGAACCTACGAGCAGTACTTC. Its protein is CASRPLGTGTYEQYF.